One and the same sample provided the 25 T cell receptor beta chains below, sequenced in a study of blood T cell repertoires in COVID-19. Measured with immunoSEQ multiplex PCR; TCRdb has only the in-frame clones, and not every one. The data contain under 300,000 clones, roughly 84% of them singletons. Sequencing was performed on PBMCs or T cells enriched from blood (not recorded which). The receptor set was obtained from a man between 50 and 59 years old who had recovered from COVID-19.

The chain couples TRBV9 to TRBJ2-7, with D maybe TRBD2 (5 bases). The CDR3 covers 15 residues. Germline V CDR1 and CDR2: SGDLS, YYNGEE. The ends were cut back, 4 bases at V and 0 bases at J, with 14 bases in the middle. CDR3 nucleotides: TGTGCCAGCAGCTTGGGAGAGGCGAGCTCCTACGAGCAGTACTTC. The encoded protein is CASSLGEASSYEQYF.

This chain connects TRBV9 to TRBJ2-2; D perhaps matches TRBD2 (6 bases). Germline V gene sequence: CDR1 SGDLS, CDR2 YYNGEE. V lost 7 bases, J lost 5 bases, and 18 bases lay in between. The CDR3 sequence is 15 residues long. The CDR3 is CASRREAGFTGELFF. In DNA form, the CDR3 reads TGTGCCAGCCGGAGGGAGGCGGGGTTTACCGGGGAGCTGTTTTTT.

This clone was observed a single time. In nucleotides, the CDR3 is TGTGCCAGCAGCTTAGGGCTGACAGCGAGGGGACTAGCGGGAACCTACAATGAGCAGTTCTTC. This encodes CASSLGLTARGLAGTYNEQFF. The chain joins TRBV7-6 to TRBJ2-1, with 13 bases matching TRBD2. Germline V gives CDR1 SGHVS, CDR2 FNYEAQ. After removal of 1 base from V and 2 bases from J, the junction contained 14 bases not matched to a gene. CDR3 length: 21 amino acids. Filled out from reference TRBV7-6 and TRBJ2-1, the complete variable domain reads GAGVSQSPRYKVTKRGQDVALRCDPISGHVSLYWYRQALGQGPEFLTYFNYEAQQDKSGLPNDRFSAERPEGSISTLTIQRTEQRDSAMYRCASSLGLTARGLAGTYNEQFFGPGTRLTVL.

This clone came up once. CDR3 residues: CASSPTGQDLSYTF. CDR3 nucleotide sequence: TGTGCCAGCAGCCCCACCGGACAGGATTTGAGCTACACCTTC. The chain is built from TRBV7-3 and TRBJ1-2, with TRBD1 identical over 7 bases. In germline, CDR1 is SGHTA, CDR2 FQGTGA. With 5 bases clipped from V and 9 bases from J, the junction kept 12 bases outside the gene matches. The CDR3 contains 14 residues.

This clone was seen a few times. This chain links TRBV28 with TRBJ2-5; 9 nucleotides line up with TRBD1. The V gene end was trimmed by 5 bases and the J gene end by 7 bases; junction bases not matched to a gene: 8. CDR1 and CDR2 from the germline V gene are MDHEN and SYDVKM. This CDR3 contains 14 residues. This CDR3 reads CASSTGQGHRTQYF. CDR3 sequence (DNA): TGTGCCAGCAGTACGGGACAGGGACATCGGACCCAGTACTTC.

The V and J genes are TRBV25-1 and TRBJ1-6, with TRBD1 identical over 8 bases. V lost 7 bases and J lost 3; bases outside the gene matches: 11. Germline V gene lookup returns CDR1 MGHDK and CDR2 SYGVNS. This CDR3 is built from 17 residues. CDR3 DNA: TGTGCCAGCACCCCTCGTGACAGGGGCCTCTATAATTCACCCCTCCACTTT. Its protein product is CASTPRDRGLYNSPLHF.

The genes are TRBV6-5 and TRBJ2-1, with 11 bases that match TRBD2. Germline V CDR1 and CDR2: MNHEY, SVGAGI. CDR3 size: 15 residues. After removal of 5 bases from V and 4 bases from J, the junction contained 4 bases not matched to a gene. The CDR3 region is CASSRTSGSYNEQFF. The CDR3 DNA sequence: TGTGCCAGCAGTCGAACTAGCGGGAGTTACAATGAGCAGTTCTTC.

J is TRBJ1-4 and V is TRBV6-4; a possible D gene is TRBD1 (5 bases). V shed 4 bases and J shed 0 bases, with 15 bases lying between them. This CDR3 has 17 amino acids. Germline CDR1 reads MRHNA; CDR2 reads SNTAGT. The DNA of the CDR3 is TGTGCCAGCAGTGTAAGGGCAGGGAGGTCAACTAATGAAAAACTGTTTTTT. Translation: CASSVRAGRSTNEKLFF.

The chain is built from TRBV3-1 (or the pseudogene TRBV3-2) and TRBJ1-2; D gene uncertain. Germline-derived CDR1 and CDR2 are LGHDT and YNNKEL (reference sequence). The length of the CDR3 is 15 residues. V lost 4 bases and J lost 2, with 14 bases in between. CDR3 bases: TGTGCCAGCAGCCCAACGGGGATGAGGAACTATGGCTACACCTTC. Translating it yields CASSPTGMRNYGYTF.

This clone was observed once. V and J are TRBV6-2 or TRBV6-3 and TRBJ2-1; D remains unclear. Trimming stripped 6 bases from V and 4 bases from J, with 7 bases between. CDR1 MNHEY and CDR2 SVGEGT come from the germline V gene. The CDR3 runs 12 residues. The CDR3 DNA follows: TGTGCCAGCAGCCTACTATACAATGAGCAGTTCTTC. Translating gives CASSLLYNEQFF.

This chain links TRBV5-1 with TRBJ2-5; 10 nucleotides agree with TRBD1. CDR1 SGHRS and CDR2 YFSETQ come from the germline V gene. Losses at the gene ends were 3 bases for V and 5 bases for J; bases not matched to a gene: 4. CDR3 length: 14 amino acids. The CDR3 loop is CASSSGQGTETQYF. As DNA, the CDR3 is TGCGCCAGCAGCTCGGGACAGGGGACCGAGACCCAGTACTTC.

The rearrangement uses TRBV6-1 and TRBJ1-5, with D maybe TRBD1 (5 bases). From germline, CDR1 is MNHNS and CDR2 SASEGT. CDR3 length equals 13 residues. V lost 1 base and J lost 7, with 8 bases in between. This CDR3 reads CASSEGGWQPQHF. The CDR3 DNA is TGTGCCAGCAGTGAAGGGGGCTGGCAGCCCCAGCATTTT.

V and J are TRBV5-6 and TRBJ1-2, with 8 nucleotides matching TRBD1. Germline lookup yields CDR1 SGHDT and CDR2 YYEEEE. J gave up 3 bases and V 4 bases, and 2 bases lay outside the gene matches. The CDR3 is 13 residues long. In DNA, the CDR3 is TGTGCCAGCAGCCGCAGGGGGCACTATGGCTACACCTTC. It specifies CASSRRGHYGYTF.

Only one count was recorded for this clone. The chain employs TRBV7-3 and TRBJ1-1; D may be TRBD1 (5 bases). The CDR3 is 16 amino acids. V lost 0 bases to trimming and J lost 11 bases, with 22 bases between them. Germline CDR1 reads SGHTA; CDR2 reads FQGTGA. CDR3 loop: CASSLTQGEGPQGAFF. DNA of the CDR3: TGTGCCAGCAGCTTAACACAAGGGGAAGGGCCCCAAGGGGCTTTCTTT.

The CDR3 region has the DNA TGTGCCAGCAGCTTACAAAACTCCTACGAGCAGTACTTC. Encoded protein: CASSLQNSYEQYF. The rearrangement links TRBV7-2 to TRBJ2-7; D unresolved. V was clipped by 2 bases and J by 0 bases, with 5 bases between them. This CDR3 is built from 13 residues. CDR1 is SGHTA and CDR2 is FQGNSA in the germline V gene.

Only a few counts were recorded for this clone. DNA for the CDR3: TGTGCCAGCAGACCGGGACAGGGGCATGTTAGCTACACCTTC. It translates to CASRPGQGHVSYTF. The V gene is TRBV5-4, the J gene TRBJ1-2; the match to TRBD1 covers 10 bases. The V gene's germline CDR1 is SGHNT and CDR2 YYREEE (reference sequence). Trimming took 5 bases from V and 9 from J; bases not matched to a gene: 10. CDR3 size: 14 residues.

V gene TRBV10-3 combines with J gene TRBJ1-1; 8 bases are shared with TRBD1. With 8 bases clipped from V and 2 bases from J, the junction kept 7 bases outside the gene matches. The CDR3 runs 14 residues. Germline CDR1 is ENHRY and CDR2 is SYGVKD. The CDR3 loop is CAILGRGPNTEAFF. CDR3 in DNA: TGTGCCATCCTAGGCAGGGGGCCTAACACTGAAGCTTTCTTT.

In this sample, this clone turned up a few times. Here the CDR3 reads CASSQIPSASGIGYEQFF. CDR3 nucleotides: TGCGCCAGCAGCCAAATACCTTCGGCTAGCGGGATAGGCTATGAGCAGTTCTTC. The rearrangement joins TRBV4-3 to TRBJ2-1; 9 positions agree with TRBD2. The V segment lost 2 bases and the J segment 8 bases; nucleotides outside the gene matches: 16. The CDR3 is made up of 18 amino acids. CDR1 LGHNA and CDR2 YSLEER come from the germline V gene.

J is TRBJ2-5 and V is TRBV2; 7 bases are a match to TRBD2. The CDR3 has 15 residues. Trimming took 6 bases from V and 4 from J; bases not matched to a gene: 11. Germline V gene data show CDR1 as SNHLY and CDR2 as FYNNEI. CDR3 sequence: CASSASAGTPETQYF. The CDR3 region has the DNA TGTGCCAGCAGCGCGTCAGCGGGAACTCCAGAGACCCAGTACTTC.

This clone has a handful of counts. The CDR3 DNA follows: TGTGCCAGCAGCGTTAGCGGGAGCAACAATGAGCAGTTCTTC. Encoded protein: CASSVSGSNNEQFF. The V and J genes are TRBV9 and TRBJ2-1; TRBD2 matches at 9 bases. The V gene's germline CDR1 is SGDLS and CDR2 YYNGEE. This CDR3 spans 14 amino acids. The V segment lost 2 bases and the J segment 5 bases; nucleotides outside the gene matches: 2.

V gene TRBV6-4 combines with J gene TRBJ1-3; 10 nucleotides match TRBD1. V shed 9 bases, J shed 0 bases, and the junction held 11 bases outside the gene matches. This CDR3 region has 17 residues. Germline lookup yields CDR1 MRHNA and CDR2 SNTAGT. DNA for the CDR3: TGTGCCAGTCGGGACAGGGGAACACCGACCTCTGGAAACACCATATATTTT. This encodes CASRDRGTPTSGNTIYF.

The CDR3 sequence: CASSSFQGSTNEKLFF. CDR3 bases: TGTGCCAGTTCCAGTTTCCAGGGATCAACTAATGAAAAACTGTTTTTT. The chain combines TRBV18 with TRBJ1-4, with D maybe TRBD1 (5 bases). V dropped 9 bases and J dropped 0 bases, with 17 bases sitting between them. The germline V gene has CDR1 KGHSH and CDR2 LQKENI. The CDR3 spans 16 residues.

The chain employs TRBV11-2 and TRBJ1-4, with D perhaps TRBD1 (5 bases). The CDR3 is 13 amino acids. Per germline, CDR1 SGHAT and CDR2 FQNNGV. V was cut by 2 bases and J by 8 bases, with 9 bases left in between. The CDR3 nucleotides are TGTGCCAGCAGCTTAAGACAGAACGAAAAACTGTTTTTT. This gives the protein CASSLRQNEKLFF.

The chain is built from TRBV25-1 and TRBJ1-2; D is unclear. The germline V and J ends were trimmed by 8 bases and 8 bases, with 12 bases remaining between them. The germline V gene has CDR1 MGHDK and CDR2 SYGVNS. This CDR3 comprises 11 residues. DNA of the CDR3: TGTGCCAGCGCATCTCGGGTCGGCTACACCTTC. This translates into CASASRVGYTF.

This chain joins TRBV7-3 and TRBJ1-1; D is ambiguous. This CDR3 is built from 15 residues. Trimming stripped 2 bases from V and 0 bases from J, with 10 bases between. Germline CDR1 reads SGHTA; CDR2 reads FQGTGA. Here the CDR3 reads CASSLSTGMNTEAFF. The CDR3 nucleotides are TGTGCCAGCAGCTTATCGACGGGGATGAACACTGAAGCTTTCTTT.